These 10 T cell receptor beta chains share one sample of origin, sequenced in a study of T cells after yellow fever vaccination. TCRdb reprocessed the 5' RACE reads with MiXCR, giving one entry per CDR3 protein. The sample contains around 500,000 distinct CDR3 sequences, 20% to 25% of which appear only once. Source: PBMCs, taken less than 25 days after the first yellow fever vaccination. The receptor set was obtained from a man between 18 and 35 years old who received the YFV17D yellow fever vaccine.

The chain employs TRBV7-2 and TRBJ2-7; no clear D gene. V was cut by 0 bases and J by 4 bases, with 7 bases left in between. CDR1 is SGHTA and CDR2 is FQGNSA in the germline V gene. This CDR3 has 13 residues. CDR3: CASSLATDYEQYF. The CDR3 coding sequence is TGTGCCAGCAGCTTAGCCACAGATTACGAGCAGTACTTC.

V usage is TRBV6-1 and J usage is TRBJ2-1, with TRBD2 identical over 10 bases. CDR1 is MNHNS and CDR2 is SASEGT in the germline V gene. The V gene end was trimmed by 6 bases and the J gene end by 10 bases; junction bases not matched to a gene: 6. This CDR3 contains 13 residues. The CDR3 coding sequence is TGTGCCAGCAGGGGGACTAGCGAGGGCGAGCAGTTCTTC. Translated, it gives CASRGTSEGEQFF.

This clonotype has more than one count but fewer than ten. This chain joins TRBV5-6 and TRBJ2-5; D not resolved. This CDR3 spans 16 amino acids. Germline-derived CDR1 and CDR2 are SGHDT and YYEEEE. Deletions cut 5 bases from V and 1 base from J, with 18 bases between. CDR3 in DNA: TGTGCCAGCAGTTCATTCTCCGCAGACACCCAAGAGACCCAGTACTTC. The encoded protein is CASSSFSADTQETQYF. Based on the CDR3 plus reference TRBV5-6 and TRBJ2-5, the full variable domain is DAGVTQSPTHLIKTRGQQVTLRCSPKSGHDTVSWYQQALGQGPQFIFQYYEEEERQRGNFPDRFSGHQFPNYSSELNVNALLLGDSALYLCASSSFSADTQETQYFGPGTRLLVL.

This clonotype appeared a few times. The rearrangement links TRBV24-1 to TRBJ2-1; 8 nucleotides match TRBD1. The ends lost 6 bases at V and 9 bases at J; junction bases unmatched: 3. The CDR3 is 12 amino acids. Germline lookup yields CDR1 KGHDR and CDR2 SFDVKD. CDR3 sequence reads: CATSKDRGEQFF. CDR3 nucleotides: TGTGCCACCAGTAAAGACAGGGGTGAGCAGTTCTTC.

V usage is TRBV2 and J usage is TRBJ1-6; D is unclear. The CDR3 covers 14 residues. Trimming left V 3 bases short and J 10 bases short, with 13 bases between. The germline V gene encodes CDR1 SNHLY and CDR2 FYNNEI. CDR3 sequence (DNA): TGTGCCAGCAGTGAGGGTCCTCCTGGCTCACCCCTCCACTTT. Its protein product is CASSEGPPGSPLHF.

The CDR3 loop is CASSRTAASGGPDTQYF. CDR3 sequence (DNA): TGTGCCAGCAGCCGGACCGCAGCGTCTGGGGGCCCCGATACGCAGTATTTT. The J gene is TRBJ2-3, the V gene TRBV11-1; the D gene is possibly TRBD1 (6 bases). The V end was cut by 5 bases, the J end by 6 bases, with 24 bases between. Germline assignment: CDR1 SGHAT and CDR2 FQDESV (reference sequence). The CDR3 covers 17 residues.

A few counts support this clonotype. V and J are TRBV7-8 and TRBJ2-5, with 13 bases that match TRBD2. CDR3 length: 16 residues. Trimming at V came to 4 bases and at J to 5 bases, leaving 7 bases not matched to a gene. The germline CDR1 and CDR2 sequences are SGHVS and FQNEAQ. CDR3 DNA: TGTGCCAGCAGCTCCCGAACTAGCGGGGGGGAGGAGACCCAGTACTTC. Protein sequence: CASSSRTSGGEETQYF.

In nucleotides, the CDR3 is TGTGCCAGCAGCCAAGATCTCCCAGTGAACACTGAAGCTTTCTTT. It translates to CASSQDLPVNTEAFF. The chain employs TRBV4-2 and TRBJ1-1; no definite D call. CDR3 size: 15 residues. Germline values: CDR1 LGHNA, CDR2 YNFKEQ. V shed 0 bases and J shed 0 bases, with 8 bases lying between them.

The chain combines TRBV5-1 with TRBJ1-1; TRBD1 is a possible D gene (5 bases). There are 16 residues in the CDR3. Germline values: CDR1 SGHRS, CDR2 YFSETQ. V lost 1 base and J lost 0, with 13 bases in between. The CDR3 bases are TGCGCCAGCAGCTTGTCGACGGGGCCCATGAACACTGAAGCTTTCTTT. Protein sequence: CASSLSTGPMNTEAFF.

This sequence joins TRBV20-1 and TRBJ2-7; TRBD2 matches 10 bases. The CDR3 is 13 residues long. Trimming removed 3 bases from V and 6 bases from J; junction bases left unmatched: 5. Germline V gene lookup returns CDR1 DFQATT and CDR2 SNEGSKA (reference sequence). The CDR3 DNA reads TGCAGTGCTAGGAAAGCGGGGGGGCTCGAGCAGTACTTC. It encodes CSARKAGGLEQYF.